These 17 T cell receptor beta chains were all obtained from the same sample, sequenced in a study of human T cells and chemical hapten exposure. This sample's time point: patch test 1, 2 weeks after DPC sensitization. Sample treatment: therapeutic diphenylcyclopropenone sensitization with weekly scalp DPC. MiXCR, applied by TCRdb to the RACE reads, yields one record per CDR3 protein. The repertoire has around 190,000 distinct CDR3 sequences, approximately 20% of them found once; the top ten carry roughly 6.7%. The sample consisted of whole blood, taken in connection with sensitization to the hapten diphenylcyclopropenone (DPC). The source of these receptors is a woman between 50 and 59 years old with alopecia areata. Some clones in this sample may be carry-over from other donors' samples.

The sample holds a few counts of this clonotype. This chain connects TRBV18 to TRBJ1-5; 9 nucleotides align to TRBD1. The trim removed 4 bases at V and 1 base at J, leaving 2 bases unmatched. The CDR3 is made up of 15 amino acids. CDR1 KGHSH and CDR2 LQKENI come from the germline V gene. In nucleotides, the CDR3 is TGTGCCAGCTCACACGGGACAGGGAGCAATCAGCCCCAGCATTTT. It translates to CASSHGTGSNQPQHF.

The chain joins TRBV5-1 to TRBJ1-1; D uncertain. With 0 bases removed from V and 0 bases from J, the gap between germline ends came to 12 bases. The CDR3 is 16 amino acids. Germline assignment: CDR1 SGHRS and CDR2 YFSETQ. The CDR3 sequence is CASSLVPVRLNTEAFF. DNA for the CDR3: TGCGCCAGCAGCTTGGTCCCCGTCCGACTGAACACTGAAGCTTTCTTT. Together with reference TRBV5-1 and TRBJ1-1, the CDR3 gives the full variable domain: KAGVTQTPRYLIKTRGQQVTLSCSPISGHRSVSWYQQTPGQGLQFLFEYFSETQRNKGNFPGRFSGRQFSNSRSEMNVSTLELGDSALYLCASSLVPVRLNTEAFFGQGTRLTVV.

The chain recombines TRBV20-1 with TRBJ2-7, with 10 bases aligning to TRBD1. Per the germline V gene, CDR1 is DFQATT and CDR2 is SNEGSKA (reference sequence). This CDR3 is built from 14 residues. Trimming took 4 bases from V and 1 from J; bases not matched to a gene: 4. The CDR3 nucleotides are TGCAGTGCTACGGACAGGGGGGGTTCCTACGAGCAGTACTTC. Protein product: CSATDRGGSYEQYF.

Notes on this clonotype: At one boundary the junction diverges from the germline segment, which might be a read error. Here the CDR3 DNA reads TGTGCCAGCAGCCTAGCGGGAGCAAAAAACGAGCAGTACTTC. Protein sequence: CASSLAGAKNEQYF. This rearrangement joins TRBV7-8 to TRBJ2-7, with 10 nucleotides matching TRBD2. This CDR3 comprises 14 residues. The germline gives CDR1 SGHVS, CDR2 FQNEAQ.

There are a few counts of this clonotype. The rearrangement joins TRBV10-1 to TRBJ2-7; TRBD2 is a possible D gene (6 bases). Germline values: CDR1 WNHNN, CDR2 SYGVQD (reference sequence). This CDR3 spans 14 amino acids. The V gene lost 3 bases and the J gene lost 6 bases, with 15 bases spanning the gap. Here the CDR3 DNA reads TGCGCCAGCAGTGAATTACTAGCTAAGGTCGAGCAGTACTTC. Protein: CASSELLAKVEQYF.

The chain employs TRBV6-2 or TRBV6-3 and TRBJ2-4, with 7 bases fitting TRBD1. Per the germline V gene, CDR1 is MNHEY and CDR2 is SVGEGT. The length of the CDR3 is 14 residues. Unmatched junction bases numbered 11, after V lost 11 bases and J lost 4 bases. This chain's CDR3 is CAAASTGPKNIQYF. CDR3 DNA sequence: TGTGCCGCTGCTTCGACAGGGCCTAAAAACATTCAGTACTTC.

The V call is TRBV29-1, the J call TRBJ2-7; 8 bases align to TRBD2. Trimming at V came to 5 bases and at J to 2 bases, leaving 5 bases not matched to a gene. The CDR3 consists of 13 residues. CDR1 and CDR2 from the germline V gene are SQVTM and ANQGSEA. The CDR3 protein is CSVSAGETYEQYF. The DNA of the CDR3 is TGCAGCGTTTCAGCGGGGGAGACCTACGAGCAGTACTTC.

V gene TRBV4-2 combines with J gene TRBJ1-2; D gene unclear. The CDR3 loop spans 13 amino acids. The germline gives CDR1 LGHNA, CDR2 YNFKEQ. Trimming stripped 0 bases from V and 3 bases from J, with 5 bases between. CDR3 loop: CASSQETDYGYTF. As DNA, the CDR3 is TGTGCCAGCAGCCAAGAGACGGACTATGGCTACACCTTC.

The genes are TRBV6-5 and TRBJ2-1, with 11 bases lining up with TRBD2. J gave up 5 bases and V 6 bases, and 6 bases lay outside the gene matches. The CDR3 has 15 residues. Germline-derived CDR1 and CDR2 are MNHEY and SVGAGI. CDR3 in DNA: TGTGCCAGCAGATCCGGGACTAGCGGAAACAATGAGCAGTTCTTC. It codes for CASRSGTSGNNEQFF.

This clonotype has a handful of counts. The chain uses TRBV12-3 or TRBV12-4 and TRBJ1-2, with D unclear. The CDR3 covers 13 residues. Trimming removed 2 bases at V and 4 bases at J, with 8 bases between. Written as DNA, the CDR3 is TGTGCCAGCAGTTTATCCGGGGTCTATGGCTACACCTTC. It specifies CASSLSGVYGYTF.

In this sample, this clonotype turned up a few times. Written as DNA, the CDR3 is TGTGCCAGCAGTTCCCGGGTTCGAGAGCAGTACTTC. Translation gives CASSSRVREQYF. V is TRBV12-3 or TRBV12-4 and J is TRBJ2-7; no clear D. Deletions cut 4 bases from V and 7 bases from J, with 11 bases between. This CDR3 region has 12 residues.

The table lists this clonotype with a few counts. V and J are TRBV5-1 and TRBJ2-7; 8 nucleotides line up with TRBD2. Germline V gives CDR1 SGHRS, CDR2 YFSETQ. V gave up 0 bases and J gave up 3 bases; unmatched junction bases: 5. The CDR3 is 15 residues long. CDR3 DNA: TGCGCCAGCAGCTTGGGAGGTAGCGGGATCTACGAGCAGTACTTC. Translation gives CASSLGGSGIYEQYF.

The chain is built from TRBV29-1 and TRBJ1-1; D unresolved. This CDR3 has 11 amino acids. CDR1 and CDR2 (germline): SQVTM, ANQGSEA. V shed 5 bases and J shed 5 bases, with 9 bases lying between them. Here the CDR3 reads CSVHTWTEAFF. The CDR3 nucleotides read TGCAGCGTTCATACTTGGACTGAAGCTTTCTTT.

The chain employs TRBV11-2 and TRBJ2-3; no clear D. V gave up 5 bases and J gave up 7 bases, with 10 bases separating them. The CDR3 runs to 12 residues. Germline CDR1 SGHAT, CDR2 FQNNGV. This CDR3 is CASSLRPHTQYF. The CDR3 DNA is TGTGCCAGCAGCCTACGCCCCCATACGCAGTATTTT. The full variable domain, its missing parts supplied by reference TRBV11-2 and TRBJ2-3, is EAGVAQSPRYKIIEKRQSVAFWCNPISGHATLYWYQQILGQGPKLLIQFQNNGVVDDSQLPKDRFSAERLKGVDSTLKIQPAKLEDSAVYLCASSLRPHTQYFGPGTRLTVL.

The table lists this clonotype with many counts. The chain uses TRBV20-1 and TRBJ2-4; 7 nucleotides agree with TRBD1. CDR3 length: 18 amino acids. With V trimmed by 5 bases and J by 0 bases, 16 bases remained unmatched. Germline values: CDR1 DFQATT, CDR2 SNEGSKA (reference sequence). The CDR3 DNA reads TGCAGTGCTCCGGGACAGCGCCTAGGACCTGTAGCCAAAAACATTCAGTACTTC. Translation gives CSAPGQRLGPVAKNIQYF.

This clonotype was detected only a few times. The rearrangement uses TRBV4-1 and TRBJ2-1, with TRBD2 matching 7 bases. The trim removed 0 bases at V and 3 bases at J, leaving 14 bases unmatched. This CDR3 has 19 residues. In germline, CDR1 is MGHRA, CDR2 YSYEKL. CDR3 amino acids: CASSQDPAGGSGGYNEQFF. For the CDR3, the DNA is TGCGCCAGCAGCCAAGATCCAGCAGGCGGGAGTGGAGGCTACAATGAGCAGTTCTTC.

The sample holds a few counts of this clonotype. V is TRBV5-1 and J is TRBJ2-7; D unclear. V lost 0 bases and J 4 bases, leaving 8 bases between the germline ends. CDR1 SGHRS and CDR2 YFSETQ come from the germline V gene. This CDR3 has 13 residues. The CDR3 protein is CASSLEVGYEQYF. The DNA of the CDR3 is TGCGCCAGCAGCTTGGAGGTGGGTTACGAGCAGTACTTC.